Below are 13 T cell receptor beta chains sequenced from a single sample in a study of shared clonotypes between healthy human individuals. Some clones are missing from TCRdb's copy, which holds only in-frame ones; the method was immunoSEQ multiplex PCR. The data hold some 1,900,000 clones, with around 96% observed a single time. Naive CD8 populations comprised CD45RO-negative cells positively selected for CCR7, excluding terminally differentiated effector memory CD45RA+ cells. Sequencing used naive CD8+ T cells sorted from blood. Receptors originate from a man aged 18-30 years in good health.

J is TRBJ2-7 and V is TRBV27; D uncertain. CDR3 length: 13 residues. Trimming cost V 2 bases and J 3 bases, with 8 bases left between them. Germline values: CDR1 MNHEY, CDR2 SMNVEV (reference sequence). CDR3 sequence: CASSLGLIYEQYF. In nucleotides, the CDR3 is TGTGCCAGCAGTTTAGGGCTGATCTACGAGCAGTACTTC.

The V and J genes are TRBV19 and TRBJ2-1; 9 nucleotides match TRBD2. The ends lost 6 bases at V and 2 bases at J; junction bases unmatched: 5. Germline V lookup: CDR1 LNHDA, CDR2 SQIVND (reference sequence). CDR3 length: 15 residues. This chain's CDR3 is CASSPTSGPYNEQFF. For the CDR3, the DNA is TGTGCCAGTAGCCCGACTAGCGGACCCTACAATGAGCAGTTCTTC. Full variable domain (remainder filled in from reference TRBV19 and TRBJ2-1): DGGITQSPKYLFRKEGQNVTLSCEQNLNHDAMYWYRQDPGQGLRLIYYSQIVNDFQKGDIAEGYSVSREKKESFPLTVTSAQKNPTAFYLCASSPTSGPYNEQFFGPGTRLTVL.

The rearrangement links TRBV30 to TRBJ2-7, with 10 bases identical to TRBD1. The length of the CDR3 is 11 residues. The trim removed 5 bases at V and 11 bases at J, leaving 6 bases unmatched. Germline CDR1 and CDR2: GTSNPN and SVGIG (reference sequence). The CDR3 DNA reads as TGTGCCTGGTCATTTGGGACAGGGGAGTACTTC. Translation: CAWSFGTGEYF.

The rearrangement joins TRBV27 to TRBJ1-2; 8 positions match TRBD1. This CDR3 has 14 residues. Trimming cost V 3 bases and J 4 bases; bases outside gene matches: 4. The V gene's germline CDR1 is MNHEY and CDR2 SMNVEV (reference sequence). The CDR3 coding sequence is TGTGCCAGCAGTTTTATAGGACAGGGCTATGGCTACACCTTC. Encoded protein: CASSFIGQGYGYTF.

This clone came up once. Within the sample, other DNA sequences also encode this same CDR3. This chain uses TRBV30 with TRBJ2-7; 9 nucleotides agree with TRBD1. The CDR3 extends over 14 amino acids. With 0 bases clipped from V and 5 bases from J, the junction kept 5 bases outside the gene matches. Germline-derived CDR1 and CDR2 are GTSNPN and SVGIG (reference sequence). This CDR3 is CAWSVGTGYNEQYF. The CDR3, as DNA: TGTGCCTGGAGTGTAGGGACAGGGTACAACGAGCAGTACTTC.

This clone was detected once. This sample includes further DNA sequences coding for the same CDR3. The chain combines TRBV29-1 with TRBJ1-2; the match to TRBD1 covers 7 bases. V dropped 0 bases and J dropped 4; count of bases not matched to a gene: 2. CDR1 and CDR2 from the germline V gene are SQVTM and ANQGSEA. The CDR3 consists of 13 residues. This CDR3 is CSVEDRGSYGYTF. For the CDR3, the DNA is TGCAGCGTTGAAGACAGGGGGAGCTATGGCTACACCTTC.

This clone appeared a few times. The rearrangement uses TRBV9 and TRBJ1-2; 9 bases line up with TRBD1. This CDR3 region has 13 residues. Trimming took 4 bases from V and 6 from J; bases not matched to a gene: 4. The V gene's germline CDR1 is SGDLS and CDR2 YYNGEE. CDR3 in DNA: TGTGCCAGCAGCTTCGGGGACAGGGATGGCTACACCTTC. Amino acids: CASSFGDRDGYTF.

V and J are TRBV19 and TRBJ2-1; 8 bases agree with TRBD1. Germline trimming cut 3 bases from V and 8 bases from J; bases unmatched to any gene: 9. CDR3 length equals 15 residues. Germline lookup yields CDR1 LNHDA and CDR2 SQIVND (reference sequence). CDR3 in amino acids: CASSISAGGIDEQFF. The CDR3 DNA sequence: TGTGCCAGTAGTATCTCGGCAGGGGGCATAGATGAGCAGTTCTTC.

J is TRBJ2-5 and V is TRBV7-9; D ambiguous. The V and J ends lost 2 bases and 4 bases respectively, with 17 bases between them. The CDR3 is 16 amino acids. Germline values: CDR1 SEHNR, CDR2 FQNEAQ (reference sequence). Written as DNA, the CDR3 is TGTGCCAGCAGCTTATTACGGCAGCCAGAAGGAGAGACCCAGTACTTC. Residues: CASSLLRQPEGETQYF. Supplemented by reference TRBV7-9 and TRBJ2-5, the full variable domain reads DTGVSQNPRHKITKRGQNVTFRCDPISEHNRLYWYRQTLGQGPEFLTYFQNEAQLEKSRLLSDRFSAERPKGSFSTLEIQRTEQGDSAMYLCASSLLRQPEGETQYFGPGTRLLVL.

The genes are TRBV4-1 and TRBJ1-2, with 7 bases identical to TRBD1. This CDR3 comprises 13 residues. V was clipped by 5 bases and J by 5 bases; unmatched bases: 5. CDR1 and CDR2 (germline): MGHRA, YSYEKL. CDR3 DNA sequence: TGCGCCAGCAGCGGGGACAGCGGTTATGGCTACACCTTC. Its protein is CASSGDSGYGYTF.

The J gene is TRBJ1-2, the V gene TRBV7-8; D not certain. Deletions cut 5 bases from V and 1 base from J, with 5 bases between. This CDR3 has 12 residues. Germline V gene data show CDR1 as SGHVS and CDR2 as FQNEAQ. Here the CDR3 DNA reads TGTGCCAGCAGCCCTTATAACTATGGCTACACCTTC. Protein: CASSPYNYGYTF.

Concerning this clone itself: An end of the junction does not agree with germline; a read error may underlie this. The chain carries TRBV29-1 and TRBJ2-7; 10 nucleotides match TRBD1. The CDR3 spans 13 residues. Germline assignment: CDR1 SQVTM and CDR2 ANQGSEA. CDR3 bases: TGCAGCGTTGACCCGGGACAGGGGTCCGAGGAGTACTTC. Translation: CSVDPGQGSEEYF.

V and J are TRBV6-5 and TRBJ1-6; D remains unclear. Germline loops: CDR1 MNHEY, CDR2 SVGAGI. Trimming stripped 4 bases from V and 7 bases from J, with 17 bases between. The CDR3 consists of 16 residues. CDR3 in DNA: TGTGCCAGCAGTTCTCTCCACGGGGTGTTAAATTCACCCCTCCACTTT. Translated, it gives CASSSLHGVLNSPLHF.